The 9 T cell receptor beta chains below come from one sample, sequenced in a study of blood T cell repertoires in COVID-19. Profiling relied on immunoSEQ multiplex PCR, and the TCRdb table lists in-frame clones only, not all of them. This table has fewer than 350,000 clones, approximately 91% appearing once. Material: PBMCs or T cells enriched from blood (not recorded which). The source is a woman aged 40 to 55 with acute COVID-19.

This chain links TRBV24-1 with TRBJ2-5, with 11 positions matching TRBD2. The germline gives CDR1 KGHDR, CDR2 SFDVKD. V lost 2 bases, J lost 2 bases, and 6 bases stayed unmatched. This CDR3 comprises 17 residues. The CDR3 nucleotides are TGTGCCACCAGTGATTCCCGACTAGCGGGACTACAAGAGACCCAGTACTTC. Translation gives CATSDSRLAGLQETQYF.

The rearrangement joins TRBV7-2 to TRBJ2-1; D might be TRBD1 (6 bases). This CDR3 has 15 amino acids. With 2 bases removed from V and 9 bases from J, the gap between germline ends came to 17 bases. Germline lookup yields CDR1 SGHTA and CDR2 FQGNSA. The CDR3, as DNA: TGTGCCAGCAGCTTACAGGGGAGAGTTAAGGGTGAGCAGTTCTTC. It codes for CASSLQGRVKGEQFF.

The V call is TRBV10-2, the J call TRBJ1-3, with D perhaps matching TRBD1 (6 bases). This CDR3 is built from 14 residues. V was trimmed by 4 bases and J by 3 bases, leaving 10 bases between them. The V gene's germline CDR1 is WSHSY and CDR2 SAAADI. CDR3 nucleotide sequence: TGCGCCAGCAGTGGGGGGGGCGTTGGAAACACCATATATTTT. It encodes CASSGGGVGNTIYF.

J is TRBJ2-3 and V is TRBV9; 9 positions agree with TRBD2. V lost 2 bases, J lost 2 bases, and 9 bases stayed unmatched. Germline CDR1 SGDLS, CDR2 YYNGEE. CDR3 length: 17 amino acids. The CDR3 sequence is CASSVGGGALSTDTQYF. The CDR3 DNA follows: TGTGCCAGCAGCGTCGGCGGGGGGGCCCTATCCACAGATACGCAGTATTTT.

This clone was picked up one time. The CDR3 sequence is CASSRTPGLRVDEQFF. The CDR3 DNA follows: TGCGCCAGCAGCCGAACTCCGGGACTACGAGTCGATGAGCAGTTCTTC. V gene TRBV4-3 combines with J gene TRBJ2-1; 7 bases align to TRBD2. Unmatched junction bases numbered 14, after V lost 4 bases and J lost 8 bases. The germline V gene encodes CDR1 LGHNA and CDR2 YSLEER. CDR3 length: 16 amino acids.

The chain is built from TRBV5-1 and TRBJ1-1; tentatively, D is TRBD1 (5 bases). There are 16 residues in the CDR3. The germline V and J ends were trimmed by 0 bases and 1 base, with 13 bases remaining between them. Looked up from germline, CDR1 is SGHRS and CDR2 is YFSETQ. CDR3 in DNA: TGCGCCAGCAGCTTGGATAGGGGAAGTTGGAACACTGAAGCTTTCTTT. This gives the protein CASSLDRGSWNTEAFF.

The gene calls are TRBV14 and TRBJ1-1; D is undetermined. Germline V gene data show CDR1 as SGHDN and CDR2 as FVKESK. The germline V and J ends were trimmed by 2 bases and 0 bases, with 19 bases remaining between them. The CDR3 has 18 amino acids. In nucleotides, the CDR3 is TGTGCCAGCAGCCAACTACAAGCCAACCGCGGGCTGAACACTGAAGCTTTCTTT. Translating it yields CASSQLQANRGLNTEAFF.

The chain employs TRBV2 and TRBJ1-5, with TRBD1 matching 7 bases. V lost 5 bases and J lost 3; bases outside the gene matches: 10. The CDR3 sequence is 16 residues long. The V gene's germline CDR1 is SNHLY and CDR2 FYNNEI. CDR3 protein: CASSMIPGQINQPQHF. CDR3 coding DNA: TGTGCCAGCAGTATGATTCCGGGACAGATCAATCAGCCCCAGCATTTT.

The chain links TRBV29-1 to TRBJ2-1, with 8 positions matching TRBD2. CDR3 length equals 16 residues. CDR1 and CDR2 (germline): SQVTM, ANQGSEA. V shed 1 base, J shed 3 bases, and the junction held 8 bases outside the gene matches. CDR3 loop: CSVEGELAGYYNEQFF. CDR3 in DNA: TGCAGCGTTGAAGGGGAGCTAGCGGGTTACTACAATGAGCAGTTCTTC.